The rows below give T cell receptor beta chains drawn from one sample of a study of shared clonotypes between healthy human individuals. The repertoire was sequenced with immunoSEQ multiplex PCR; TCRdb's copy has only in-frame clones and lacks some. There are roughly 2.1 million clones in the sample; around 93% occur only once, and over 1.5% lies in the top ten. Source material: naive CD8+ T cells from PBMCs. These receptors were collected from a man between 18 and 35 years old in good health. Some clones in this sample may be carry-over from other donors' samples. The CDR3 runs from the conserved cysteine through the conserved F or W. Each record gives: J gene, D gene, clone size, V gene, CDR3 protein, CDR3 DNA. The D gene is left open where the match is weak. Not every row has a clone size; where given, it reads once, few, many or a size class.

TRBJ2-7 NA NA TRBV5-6 CASSFSGGLYEQYF TGTGCCAGCAGCTTCTCCGGAGGCCTATACGAGCAGTACTTC
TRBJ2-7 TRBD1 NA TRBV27 CASSYIWDRAGEQYF TGTGCCAGCAGTTACATCTGGGACAGGGCAGGCGAGCAGTACTTC
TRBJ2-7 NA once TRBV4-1 CASSGEWDRGIWEQYF TGCGCCAGCAGTGGAGAATGGGATCGGGGGATCTGGGAGCAGTACTTC
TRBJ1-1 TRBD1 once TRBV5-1 CASSITRGVMNTEAFF TGCGCCAGCAGCATCACCAGGGGGGTGATGAACACTGAAGCTTTCTTT
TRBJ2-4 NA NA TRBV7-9 CASSPGTVAKNIQYF TGTGCCAGCAGCCCCGGGACGGTAGCCAAAAACATTCAGTACTTC
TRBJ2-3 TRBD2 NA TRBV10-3 CAIRDRLAGVGTDTQYF TGTGCCATCAGGGATAGACTAGCGGGAGTCGGCACAGATACGCAGTATTTT
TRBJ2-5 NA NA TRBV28 CASSPLQGFKQETQYF TGTGCCAGCTCTCCCCTCCAGGGTTTTAAACAAGAGACCCAGTACTTC
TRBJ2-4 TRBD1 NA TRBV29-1 CSVEDPDRGKNIQYF TGCAGCGTTGAAGATCCCGACAGGGGGAAAAACATTCAGTACTTC
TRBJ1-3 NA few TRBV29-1 CSGTAGISGNTIYF TGCAGCGGAACAGCGGGGATCTCTGGAAACACCATATATTTT
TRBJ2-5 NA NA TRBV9 CASEGEQETQYF TGTGCCAGCGAGGGGGAGCAAGAGACCCAGTACTTC
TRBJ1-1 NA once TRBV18 CASSPPGAGTEAFF TGTGCCAGCTCACCACCGGGGGCAGGCACTGAAGCTTTCTTT
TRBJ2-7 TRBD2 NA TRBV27 CASSFQPGRGVPYEQYF TGTGCCAGCAGTTTTCAACCAGGCCGGGGGGTCCCCTACGAGCAGTACTTC
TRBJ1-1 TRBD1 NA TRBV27 CASSLQTGWVTEAFF TGTGCCAGCAGTTTACAGACAGGGTGGGTCACTGAAGCTTTCTTT
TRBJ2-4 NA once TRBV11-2 CASSPLGSGNIQYF TGTGCCAGCAGCCCACTCGGGAGCGGAAACATTCAGTACTTC
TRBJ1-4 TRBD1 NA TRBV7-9 CASSNLGTDNEKLFF TGTGCCAGCAGCAACCTCGGGACAGATAATGAAAAACTGTTTTTT
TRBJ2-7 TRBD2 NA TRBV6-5 CASSYGLAGGGYEQYF TGTGCCAGCAGTTACGGTCTAGCGGGAGGAGGCTACGAGCAGTACTTC
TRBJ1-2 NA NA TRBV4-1 CASSQDTGNRYYGYTF TGCGCCAGCAGCCAAGATACAGGGAACCGGTACTATGGCTACACCTTC
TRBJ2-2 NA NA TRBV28 CASRTHSGVTGELFF TGTGCCAGCAGGACGCATTCAGGGGTCACCGGGGAGCTGTTTTTT
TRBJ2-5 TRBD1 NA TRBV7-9 CASTGLDRGRETQYF TGTGCCAGCACTGGTCTCGACAGGGGGCGAGAGACCCAGTACTTC
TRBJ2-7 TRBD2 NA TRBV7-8 CASSSGVAGTYEQYF TGTGCCAGCAGCTCCGGGGTAGCGGGAACCTACGAGCAGTACTTC
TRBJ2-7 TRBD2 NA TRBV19 CASSPGGVNEQYF TGTGCCAGTAGTCCCGGGGGGGTGAACGAGCAGTACTTC
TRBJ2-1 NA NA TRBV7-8 CASSGGLPNEQFF TGTGCCAGCAGCGGTGGCTTACCCAATGAGCAGTTCTTC
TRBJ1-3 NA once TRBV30 CAWRGLGGGNTIYF TGTGCCTGGAGGGGCCTGGGTGGAGGAAACACCATATATTTT
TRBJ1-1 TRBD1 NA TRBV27 CASGGTGMNTEAFF TGTGCCAGCGGGGGGACAGGGATGAACACTGAAGCTTTCTTT
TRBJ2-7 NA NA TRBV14 CASSPGGAIGQYF TGTGCCAGCAGCCCGGGTGGGGCCATCGGGCAGTACTTC
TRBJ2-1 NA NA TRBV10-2 CATKEIGVSSYNEQFF TGCGCCACCAAGGAGATCGGCGTAAGCTCCTACAATGAGCAGTTCTTC
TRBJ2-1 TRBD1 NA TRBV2 CASRELLGQTSNEQFF TGTGCCAGCAGGGAACTCTTGGGACAGACGTCCAATGAGCAGTTCTTC
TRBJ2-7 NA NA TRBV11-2 CASTRGSSYEQYF TGTGCCAGCACTCGTGGAAGCTCCTACGAGCAGTACTTC